The source of this T cell receptor (beta chain) is a study of blood T cell repertoires in COVID-19. About the research overall: T cells, B-cell-depleted T cells, or PBMCs provided the cDNA or gDNA that served as material.

Cohort allocation depended upon clinical history that participants reported. The recovered donors of Cohort 3 showed two negative PCRs, clearance, or symptom resolution. Trimming removed 0 bases at V and 7 bases at J, with 10 bases between. The length of the CDR3 is 15 residues. Germline CDR1 and CDR2: SGHNT and YENEEA. Source study methods: Quantification of nucleated cells was approximated via reference gene primer amplification. Sequenced by immunoSEQ multiplex PCR; TCRdb stores in-frame clones only, minus some. That table gives V, J and clone size, and the DNA gave D and trimming. The sample carries 150,000 or so clones, about 80% recorded once.

The sequenced sample consisted of PBMCs or T cells enriched from blood (not recorded which). V is TRBV11-3 and J is TRBJ1-6; D call uncertain. The receptor was derived from a woman aged 45-65 years who had recovered from COVID-19. CDR3 region: CASSLDPRPNSPLHF. Written as DNA, the CDR3 is TGTGCCAGCAGCTTAGATCCGCGCCCGAATTCACCCCTCCACTTT.